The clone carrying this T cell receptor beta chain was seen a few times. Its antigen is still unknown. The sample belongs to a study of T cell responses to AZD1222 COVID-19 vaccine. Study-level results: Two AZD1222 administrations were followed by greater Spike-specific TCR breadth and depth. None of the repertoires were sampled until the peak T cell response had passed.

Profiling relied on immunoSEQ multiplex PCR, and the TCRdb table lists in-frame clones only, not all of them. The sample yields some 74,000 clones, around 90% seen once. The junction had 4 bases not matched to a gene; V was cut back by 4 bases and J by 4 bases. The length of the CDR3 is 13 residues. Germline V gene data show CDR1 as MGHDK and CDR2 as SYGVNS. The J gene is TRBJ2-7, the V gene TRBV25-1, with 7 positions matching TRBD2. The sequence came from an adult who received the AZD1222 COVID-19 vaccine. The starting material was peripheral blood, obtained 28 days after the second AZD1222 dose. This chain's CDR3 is CASSVAGGYEQYF. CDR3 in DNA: TGTGCCAGCAGTGTGGCCGGGGGGTACGAGCAGTACTTC.